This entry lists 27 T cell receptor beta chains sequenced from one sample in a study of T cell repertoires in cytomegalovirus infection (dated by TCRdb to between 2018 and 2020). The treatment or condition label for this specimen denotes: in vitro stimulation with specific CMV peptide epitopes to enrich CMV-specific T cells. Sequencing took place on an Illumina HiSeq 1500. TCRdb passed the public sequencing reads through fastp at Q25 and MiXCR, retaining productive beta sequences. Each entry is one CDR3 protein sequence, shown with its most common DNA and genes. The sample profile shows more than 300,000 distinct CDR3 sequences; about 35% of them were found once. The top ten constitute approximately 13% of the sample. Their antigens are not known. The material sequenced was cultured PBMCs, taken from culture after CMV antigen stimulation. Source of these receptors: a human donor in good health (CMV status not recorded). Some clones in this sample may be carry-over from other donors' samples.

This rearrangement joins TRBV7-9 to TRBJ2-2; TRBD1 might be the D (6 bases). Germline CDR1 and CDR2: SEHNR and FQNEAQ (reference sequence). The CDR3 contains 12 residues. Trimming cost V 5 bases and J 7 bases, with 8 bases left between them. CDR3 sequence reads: CASSEQGGELFF. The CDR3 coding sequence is TGTGCCAGCAGCGAACAGGGCGGGGAGCTGTTTTTT.

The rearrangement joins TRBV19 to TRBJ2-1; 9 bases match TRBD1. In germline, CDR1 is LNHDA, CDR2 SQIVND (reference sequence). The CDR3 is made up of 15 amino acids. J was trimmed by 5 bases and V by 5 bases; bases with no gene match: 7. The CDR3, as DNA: TGTGCCAGTAGTGTCTGGACAGGGGCGCACAATGAGCAGTTCTTC. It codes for CASSVWTGAHNEQFF.

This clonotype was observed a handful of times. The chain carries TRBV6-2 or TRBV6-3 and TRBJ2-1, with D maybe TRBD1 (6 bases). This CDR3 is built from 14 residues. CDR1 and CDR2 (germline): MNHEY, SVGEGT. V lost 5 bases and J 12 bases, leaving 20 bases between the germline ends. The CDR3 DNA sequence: TGTGCCAGCAGTCTAGACAGGACAGCTGCCGGGCAGTTCTTC. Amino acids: CASSLDRTAAGQFF.

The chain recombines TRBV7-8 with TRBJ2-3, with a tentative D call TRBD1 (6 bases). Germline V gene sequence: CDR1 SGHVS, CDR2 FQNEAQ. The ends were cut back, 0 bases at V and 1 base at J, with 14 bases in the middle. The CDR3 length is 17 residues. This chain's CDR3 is CASSLAPAGVGTDTQYF. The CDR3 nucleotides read TGTGCCAGCAGCTTAGCGCCGGCAGGGGTGGGCACAGATACGCAGTATTTT.

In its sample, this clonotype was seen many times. CDR3 loop: CASSSPTTARNQPQHF. Here the CDR3 DNA reads TGTGCCAGCAGCTCTCCCACGACAGCGCGCAATCAGCCCCAGCATTTT. V gene TRBV7-2 combines with J gene TRBJ1-5; a weak D match, TRBD1 (5 bases). CDR1 is SGHTA, CDR2 FQGNSA, per germline. The CDR3 has 16 amino acids. V lost 4 bases and J lost 2, with 15 bases in between.

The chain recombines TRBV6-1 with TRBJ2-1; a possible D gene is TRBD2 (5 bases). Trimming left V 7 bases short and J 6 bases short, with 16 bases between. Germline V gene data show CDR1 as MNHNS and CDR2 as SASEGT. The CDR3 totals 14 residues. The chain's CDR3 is CASNPRRLLNEQFF. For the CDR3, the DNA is TGTGCCAGCAACCCCCGGCGACTACTCAATGAGCAGTTCTTC.

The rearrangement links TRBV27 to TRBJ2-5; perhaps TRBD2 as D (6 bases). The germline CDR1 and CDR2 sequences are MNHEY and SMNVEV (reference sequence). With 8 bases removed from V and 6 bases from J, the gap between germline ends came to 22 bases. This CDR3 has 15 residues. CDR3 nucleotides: TGTGCCAGCTCCCTCGACAGCATCGGAGGGAAGACCCAGTACTTC. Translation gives CASSLDSIGGKTQYF.

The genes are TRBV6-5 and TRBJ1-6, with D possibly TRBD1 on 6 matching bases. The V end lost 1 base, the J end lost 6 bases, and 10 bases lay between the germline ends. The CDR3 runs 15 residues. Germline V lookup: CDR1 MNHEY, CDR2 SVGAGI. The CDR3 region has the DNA TGTGCCAGCAGTTACTGGGGGGCTAGTAATTCACCCCTCCACTTT. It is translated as CASSYWGASNSPLHF.

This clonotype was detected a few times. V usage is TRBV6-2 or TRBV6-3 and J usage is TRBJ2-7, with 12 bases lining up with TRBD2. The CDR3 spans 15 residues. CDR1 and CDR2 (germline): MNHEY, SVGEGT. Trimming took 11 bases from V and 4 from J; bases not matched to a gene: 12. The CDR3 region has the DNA TGTGCCGCACGCCCGGGACTAGCGGGCTCTTACGAGCAGTACTTC. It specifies CAARPGLAGSYEQYF.

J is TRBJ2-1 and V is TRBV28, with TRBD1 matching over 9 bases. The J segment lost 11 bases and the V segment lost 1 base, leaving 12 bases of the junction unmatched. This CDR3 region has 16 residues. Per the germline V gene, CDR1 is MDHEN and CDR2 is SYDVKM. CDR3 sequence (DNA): TGTGCCAGCAGTTTATTACAGGGGGCGCAGGGAACCCAGCAGTTCTTC. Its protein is CASSLLQGAQGTQQFF.

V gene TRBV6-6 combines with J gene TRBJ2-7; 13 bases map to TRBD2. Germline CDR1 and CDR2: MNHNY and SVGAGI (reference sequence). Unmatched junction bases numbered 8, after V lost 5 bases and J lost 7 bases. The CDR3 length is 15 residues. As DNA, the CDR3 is TGTGCCAGCAGTCAACTAGCGGGAGGGCCTGGGGAGCAGTACGTC. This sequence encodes CASSQLAGGPGEQYV.

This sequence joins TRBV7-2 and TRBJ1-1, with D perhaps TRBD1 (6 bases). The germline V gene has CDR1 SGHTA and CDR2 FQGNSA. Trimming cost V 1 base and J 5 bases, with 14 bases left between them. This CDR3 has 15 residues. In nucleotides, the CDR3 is TGTGCCAGCAGCTTAGATTGGGGGCGGAGTACTGAAGCTTTCTTT. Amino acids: CASSLDWGRSTEAFF.

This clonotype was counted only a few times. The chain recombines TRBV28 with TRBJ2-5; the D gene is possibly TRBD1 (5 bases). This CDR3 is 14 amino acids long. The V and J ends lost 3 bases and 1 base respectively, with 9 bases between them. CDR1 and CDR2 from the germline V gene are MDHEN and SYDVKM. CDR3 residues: CASSFSGAQETQYF. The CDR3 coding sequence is TGTGCCAGCAGTTTTAGTGGGGCCCAAGAGACCCAGTACTTC.

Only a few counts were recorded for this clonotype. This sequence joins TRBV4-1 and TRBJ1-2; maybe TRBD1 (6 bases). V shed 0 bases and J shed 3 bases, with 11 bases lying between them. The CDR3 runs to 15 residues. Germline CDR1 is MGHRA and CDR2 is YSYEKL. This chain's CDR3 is CASSQDRGAYYGYTF. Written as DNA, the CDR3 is TGCGCCAGCAGCCAAGATCGGGGGGCCTACTATGGCTACACCTTC.

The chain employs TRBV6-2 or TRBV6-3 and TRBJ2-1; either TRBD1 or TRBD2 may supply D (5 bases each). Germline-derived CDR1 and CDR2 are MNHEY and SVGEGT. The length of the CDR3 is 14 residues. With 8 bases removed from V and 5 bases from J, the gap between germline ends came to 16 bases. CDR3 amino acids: CASGGQPRDNEQFF. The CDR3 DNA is TGTGCCAGCGGGGGTCAACCTAGAGACAATGAGCAGTTCTTC.

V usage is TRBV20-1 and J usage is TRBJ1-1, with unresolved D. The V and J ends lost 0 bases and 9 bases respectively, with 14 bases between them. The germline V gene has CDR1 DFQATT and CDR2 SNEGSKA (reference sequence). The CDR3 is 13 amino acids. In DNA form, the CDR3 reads TGCAGTGCTAGAGATCAAGGGAGAAGTAAAGCTTTCTTT. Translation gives CSARDQGRSKAFF.

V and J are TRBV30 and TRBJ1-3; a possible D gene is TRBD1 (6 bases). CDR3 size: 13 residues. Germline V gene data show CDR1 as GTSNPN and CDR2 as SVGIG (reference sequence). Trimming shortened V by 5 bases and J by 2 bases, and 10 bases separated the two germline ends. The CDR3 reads CAWDRTPGNTIYF. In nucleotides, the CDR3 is TGTGCCTGGGACAGGACCCCTGGAAACACCATATATTTT.

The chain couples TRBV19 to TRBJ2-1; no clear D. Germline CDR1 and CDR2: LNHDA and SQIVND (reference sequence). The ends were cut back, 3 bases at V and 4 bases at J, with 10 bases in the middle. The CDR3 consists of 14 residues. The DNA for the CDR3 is TGTGCCAGTAGTATTGCCAACCTATACAATGAGCAGTTCTTC. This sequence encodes CASSIANLYNEQFF.

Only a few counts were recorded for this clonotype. The CDR3 sequence is CASSSRPVAAPGELFF. For the CDR3, the DNA is TGTGCCAGCAGTTCCCGCCCGGTCGCCGCACCCGGGGAGCTGTTTTTT. This chain links TRBV27 with TRBJ2-2; unclear D gene. With 4 bases removed from V and 6 bases from J, the gap between germline ends came to 18 bases. CDR3 length: 16 residues. Germline V gives CDR1 MNHEY, CDR2 SMNVEV (reference sequence).

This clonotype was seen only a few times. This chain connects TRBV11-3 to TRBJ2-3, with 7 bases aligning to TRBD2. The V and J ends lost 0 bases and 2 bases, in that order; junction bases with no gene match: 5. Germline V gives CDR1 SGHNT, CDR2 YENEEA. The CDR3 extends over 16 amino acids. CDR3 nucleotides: TGTGCCAGCAGCTTAGATCCTAGCGGAGCCACAGATACGCAGTATTTT. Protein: CASSLDPSGATDTQYF.

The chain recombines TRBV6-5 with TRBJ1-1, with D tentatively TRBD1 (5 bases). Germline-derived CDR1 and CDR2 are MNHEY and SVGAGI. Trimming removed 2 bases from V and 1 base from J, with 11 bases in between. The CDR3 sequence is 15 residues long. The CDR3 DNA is TGTGCCAGCAGTTACCGACAGTGGAGGAACACTGAAGCTTTCTTT. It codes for CASSYRQWRNTEAFF.

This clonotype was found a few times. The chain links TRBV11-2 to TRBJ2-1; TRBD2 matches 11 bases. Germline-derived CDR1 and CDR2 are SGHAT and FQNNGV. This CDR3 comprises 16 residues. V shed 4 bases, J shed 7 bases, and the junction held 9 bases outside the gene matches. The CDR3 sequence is CASSSILAGDKNEQFF. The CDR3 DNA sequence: TGTGCCAGCAGCTCCATACTAGCGGGAGATAAAAATGAGCAGTTCTTC.

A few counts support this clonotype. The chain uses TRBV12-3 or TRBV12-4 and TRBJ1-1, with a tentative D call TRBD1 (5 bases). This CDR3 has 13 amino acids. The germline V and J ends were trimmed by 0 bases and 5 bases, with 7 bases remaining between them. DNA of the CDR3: TGTGCCAGCAGTTTAGCGACAGCAACTGAAGCTTTCTTT. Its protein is CASSLATATEAFF.

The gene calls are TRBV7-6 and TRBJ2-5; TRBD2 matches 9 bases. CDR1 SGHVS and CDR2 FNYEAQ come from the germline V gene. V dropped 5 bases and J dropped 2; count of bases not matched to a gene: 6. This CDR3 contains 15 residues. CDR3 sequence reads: CASSAQTSGQETQYF. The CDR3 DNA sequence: TGTGCCAGCAGCGCGCAGACTAGCGGACAAGAGACCCAGTACTTC.

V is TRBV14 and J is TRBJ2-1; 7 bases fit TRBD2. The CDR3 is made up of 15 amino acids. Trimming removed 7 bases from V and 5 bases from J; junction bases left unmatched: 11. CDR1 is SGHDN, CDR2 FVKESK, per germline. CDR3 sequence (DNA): TGTGCCAGCAATCGTTGGCAGCGGGGTGACAATGAGCAGTTCTTC. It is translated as CASNRWQRGDNEQFF.

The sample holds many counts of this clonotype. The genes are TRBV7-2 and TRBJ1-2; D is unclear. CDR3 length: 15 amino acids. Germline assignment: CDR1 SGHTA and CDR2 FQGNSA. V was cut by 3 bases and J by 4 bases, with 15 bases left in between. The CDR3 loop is CASSLEGIPSYGYTF. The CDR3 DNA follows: TGTGCCAGCAGCTTGGAAGGCATCCCCAGCTATGGCTACACCTTC.

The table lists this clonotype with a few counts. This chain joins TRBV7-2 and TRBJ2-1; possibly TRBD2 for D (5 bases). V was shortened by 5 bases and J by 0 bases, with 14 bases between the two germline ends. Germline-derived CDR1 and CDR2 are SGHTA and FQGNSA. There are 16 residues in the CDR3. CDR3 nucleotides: TGTGCCAGCAGCCGAGGTGGGAGCCTCTCCTACAATGAGCAGTTCTTC. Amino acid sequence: CASSRGGSLSYNEQFF.